The 21 T cell receptor beta chains reported below all come from one sample, sequenced in a study of prognosis after radiotherapy for stage I lung cancer. Genomic DNA was the source, and TCR beta CDR3 was amplified from it by two-round multiplex PCR. The first round of PCR was done with primers that matched each TRBV and TRBJ gene. TCRdb called the multiplex PCR reads again in MiXCR, with one record for every CDR3 protein. The sample holds about 51,000 distinct CDR3 sequences, 30% to 40% seen once. Sequencing used PBMCs, obtained before or after stereotactic body radiation therapy (not recorded which). The source is a donor over 45 with non-small cell lung cancer.

The V and J genes are TRBV28 and TRBJ1-5; 8 positions match TRBD1. The germline CDR1 and CDR2 sequences are MDHEN and SYDVKM. With 2 bases clipped from V and 8 bases from J, the junction kept 5 bases outside the gene matches. The CDR3 contains 14 residues. The CDR3 loop is CASSLQGAREPQHF. The CDR3 nucleotides read TGTGCCAGCAGTTTACAGGGGGCGAGGGAGCCCCAGCATTTT.

In its sample, this clonotype is medium-sized. The rearrangement joins TRBV11-1 to TRBJ2-7, with D possibly called TRBD1 or TRBD2 (6 bases each). This CDR3 spans 15 amino acids. Germline lookup yields CDR1 SGHAT and CDR2 FQDESV (reference sequence). Trimming removed 6 bases from V and 1 base from J, with 16 bases in between. CDR3 nucleotides: TGTGCCAGCAGAGCACAGGGAGGCGGGTCCTACGAGCAGTACTTC. Residues: CASRAQGGGSYEQYF.

J is TRBJ1-5 and V is TRBV19; 7 bases are shared with TRBD1. Losses at the gene ends were 8 bases for V and 5 bases for J; bases not matched to a gene: 15. Germline assignment: CDR1 LNHDA and CDR2 SQIVND (reference sequence). The CDR3 length is 16 residues. The CDR3 spells CASRPDRVRGDQPQHF. CDR3 DNA sequence: TGTGCCAGTCGTCCCGACAGGGTCCGAGGAGATCAGCCCCAGCATTTT.

A single count supports this clonotype. This could be a read error, since a much larger clone is one nucleotide away. The chain employs TRBV16 and TRBJ2-7; D is uncertain. Trimming took off 0 bases at V and 2 bases at J, with 17 bases between the two ends. CDR1 is KGHSY, CDR2 FQNENV, per germline. The CDR3 runs to 17 residues. Here the CDR3 reads CASSQSASTFAPYEQYF. The CDR3 bases are TGTGCCAGCAGCCAATCGGCGTCGACCTTCGCCCCCTACGAGCAGTACTTC.

This clonotype is a singleton in its sample. This probably arose from a read error, given a far larger clone one base away. The V call is TRBV6-9, the J call TRBJ1-2, with 7 bases that match TRBD1. J gave up 8 bases and V 2 bases, and 8 bases lay outside the gene matches. This CDR3 region has 14 residues. Per the germline V gene, CDR1 is MNHGY and CDR2 is SVAAGI. CDR3 residues: CASSYVQGFGGYTF. The CDR3 DNA reads TGTGCCAGCAGTTATGTACAGGGGTTCGGCGGCTACACCTTC.

This clonotype appeared many times. This chain uses TRBV12-3 or TRBV12-4 with TRBJ1-4; TRBD1 agrees at 8 bases. The CDR3 consists of 15 residues. The V and J ends lost 4 bases and 1 base, in that order; junction bases with no gene match: 2. CDR3 DNA: TGTGCCAGCAGTTACGGACAGGGAACTAATGAAAAACTGTTTTTT. It yields the protein CASSYGQGTNEKLFF.

This clonotype was found once. The junction differs from germline at one of its ends, possibly a read error. This rearrangement joins TRBV27 to TRBJ2-2, with D maybe TRBD1 (6 bases). The germline V gene has CDR1 MNHEY and CDR2 SMNVEV (reference sequence). This CDR3 region has 13 residues. CDR3 sequence reads: CTSIGGNTGELFF. The CDR3 DNA sequence: TGTACCAGCATAGGGGGGAACACCGGGGAGCTGTTTTTT.

In the case of this clonotype: It is likely a read error: a sequence one base away is far more abundant. This chain links TRBV6-9 with TRBJ2-1, with D possibly matching TRBD1 (6 bases). V lost 10 bases to trimming and J lost 7 bases, with 26 bases between them. The V gene's germline CDR1 is MNHGY and CDR2 SVAAGI. The CDR3 length is 16 residues. This chain's CDR3 is CATGTSRRLRFNEQFF. CDR3 nucleotides: TGTGCCACGGGGACATCTAGACGGCTTAGATTTAATGAGCAGTTCTTC.

This clonotype was picked up many times. V is TRBV27 and J is TRBJ2-2; 7 bases are a match to TRBD2. The CDR3 runs 13 residues. Unmatched junction bases numbered 1, after V lost 3 bases and J lost 6 bases. CDR1 and CDR2 (germline): MNHEY, SMNVEV (reference sequence). The CDR3 reads CASSLGRAGELFF. CDR3 sequence (DNA): TGTGCCAGCAGTTTGGGGAGGGCCGGGGAGCTGTTTTTT.

V usage is TRBV2 and J usage is TRBJ2-7, with D perhaps assigned TRBD1 or TRBD2 (5 bases each). Germline loops: CDR1 SNHLY, CDR2 FYNNEI. This CDR3 has 11 residues. Deletions cut 8 bases from V and 3 bases from J, with 8 bases between. CDR3 sequence reads: CASGTVYEQYF. In DNA form, the CDR3 reads TGTGCCAGCGGGACGGTCTACGAGCAGTACTTC.

This clonotype was detected many times. The chain combines TRBV27 with TRBJ1-1; TRBD1 might be the D (5 bases). CDR1 and CDR2 (germline): MNHEY, SMNVEV (reference sequence). V was clipped by 8 bases and J by 3 bases, with 16 bases between them. CDR3 length equals 14 residues. The CDR3 is CASSPYGGYTEAFF. The CDR3 region has the DNA TGTGCCAGCTCTCCTTATGGGGGGTACACTGAAGCTTTCTTT.

In regard to this clonotype: A far bigger clonotype differs at one base, so this is likely a read error. The rearrangement uses TRBV9 and TRBJ2-1; 7 nucleotides agree with TRBD2. V was clipped by 6 bases and J by 7 bases; unmatched bases: 13. Germline V lookup: CDR1 SGDLS, CDR2 YYNGEE. The CDR3 runs 15 residues. CDR3 nucleotide sequence: TGTGCCAGCATGACTGAAGGGAGGGCTTGGAATGAGCAGTTCTTC. It codes for CASMTEGRAWNEQFF.

This clonotype was recorded at least ten times. The chain has TRBV19 and TRBJ2-5; 7 bases fit TRBD1. CDR1 is LNHDA, CDR2 SQIVND, per germline (reference sequence). The CDR3 has 14 amino acids. Germline trimming cut 5 bases from V and 4 bases from J; bases unmatched to any gene: 7. In DNA, the CDR3 is TGTGCCAGTAGTCGACAGGGAGAGGGAGAGACCCAGTACTTC. Translating it yields CASSRQGEGETQYF.

This clonotype was recorded many times. V usage is TRBV12-3 or TRBV12-4 and J usage is TRBJ2-2; D remains ambiguous. This CDR3 has 14 residues. V was clipped by 3 bases and J by 1 base, with 6 bases between them. The CDR3 DNA is TGTGCCAGCAGTTTTAGTTTGAACACCGGGGAGCTGTTTTTT. As protein: CASSFSLNTGELFF.

This rearrangement joins TRBV12-5 to TRBJ2-1; D is uncertain. The V end lost 8 bases, the J end lost 5 bases, and 22 bases lay between the germline ends. The CDR3 length is 16 residues. The V gene's germline CDR1 is LGHNT and CDR2 FRNRAP. CDR3 sequence (DNA): TGTGCTAGTCGGTCGGTGCGAACTCCCCGGAACAATGAGCAGTTCTTC. It translates to CASRSVRTPRNNEQFF.

A remark on this clonotype: Since a much larger clone is just one base distant, this may be a read error. The chain recombines TRBV7-9 with TRBJ2-5, with 14 bases identical to TRBD2. This CDR3 is built from 16 residues. CDR1 and CDR2 from the germline V gene are SEHNR and FQNEAQ (reference sequence). The CDR3: CASSDPGLAGVATLYF. In nucleotides, the CDR3 is TGTGCCAGCAGCGACCCGGGACTAGCGGGAGTCGCGACCCTGTACTTC.

The gene calls are TRBV27 and TRBJ2-1; 10 positions match TRBD2. Germline values: CDR1 MNHEY, CDR2 SMNVEV (reference sequence). After removal of 7 bases from V and 2 bases from J, the junction contained 17 bases not matched to a gene. This CDR3 is 19 amino acids long. Here the CDR3 reads CASTYRDTSGMAAYNEQFF. The CDR3 coding sequence is TGTGCCAGCACCTATAGAGATACTAGCGGGATGGCCGCCTACAATGAGCAGTTCTTC.

This clonotype occurred many times. J is TRBJ1-4 and V is TRBV20-1; TRBD1 is a possible D gene (5 bases). The CDR3 is 15 amino acids. The V gene lost 6 bases and the J gene lost 8 bases, with 22 bases spanning the gap. Germline V gene data show CDR1 as DFQATT and CDR2 as SNEGSKA (reference sequence). The CDR3 sequence is CSARQAGQGREKLFF. The CDR3 nucleotides read TGCAGTGCGAGACAAGCGGGGCAGGGACGGGAAAAACTGTTTTTT.

At least ten counts were recorded for this clonotype. CDR3 bases: TGTGCCTGGAGTGTCCGGGACAATCAGCCCCAGCATTTT. This encodes CAWSVRDNQPQHF. The rearrangement joins TRBV30 to TRBJ1-5; D is unresolved. The germline CDR1 and CDR2 sequences are GTSNPN and SVGIG (reference sequence). The ends were cut back, 0 bases at V and 3 bases at J, with 6 bases in the middle. There are 13 residues in the CDR3.

V is TRBV7-8 and J is TRBJ2-5; TRBD1 is a possible D gene (5 bases). There are 14 residues in the CDR3. Germline assignment: CDR1 SGHVS and CDR2 FQNEAQ. The germline V and J ends were trimmed by 5 bases and 5 bases, with 15 bases remaining between them. CDR3 in amino acids: CASSLSTVVETQYF. In nucleotides, the CDR3 is TGTGCCAGCAGCCTGTCGACAGTGGTTGAGACCCAGTACTTC. Variable domain in full (rest from reference TRBV7-8 and TRBJ2-5): GAGVSQSPRYKVAKRGQDVALRCDPISGHVSLFWYQQALGQGPEFLTYFQNEAQLDKSGLPSDRFFAERPEGSVSTLKIQRTQQEDSAVYLCASSLSTVVETQYFGPGTRLLVL.

About this clonotype itself: A much larger clone differs by one base, so this may be a read error. The genes are TRBV24-1 and TRBJ2-5; no definite D call. Germline V CDR1 and CDR2: KGHDR, SFDVKD. CDR3 size: 16 residues. The V and J ends lost 6 bases and 0 bases respectively, with 16 bases between them. CDR3 in amino acids: CATSLFNRQYQETQYF. CDR3 DNA sequence: TGTGCCACCAGTTTATTTAATAGGCAATACCAAGAGACCCAGTACTTC.